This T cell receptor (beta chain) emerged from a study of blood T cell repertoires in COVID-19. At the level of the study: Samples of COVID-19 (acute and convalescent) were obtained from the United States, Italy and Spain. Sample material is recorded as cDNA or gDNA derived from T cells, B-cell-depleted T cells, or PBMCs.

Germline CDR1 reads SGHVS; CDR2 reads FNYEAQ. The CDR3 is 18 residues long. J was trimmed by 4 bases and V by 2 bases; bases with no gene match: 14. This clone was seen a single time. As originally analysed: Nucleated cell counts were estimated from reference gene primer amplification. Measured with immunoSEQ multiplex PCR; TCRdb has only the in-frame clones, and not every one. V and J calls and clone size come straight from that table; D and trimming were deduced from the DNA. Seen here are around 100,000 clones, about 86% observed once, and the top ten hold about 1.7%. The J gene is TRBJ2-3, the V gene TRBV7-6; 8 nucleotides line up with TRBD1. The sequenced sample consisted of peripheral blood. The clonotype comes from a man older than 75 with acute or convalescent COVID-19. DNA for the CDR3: TGTGCCAGCAGCTTAACCCCCCGTACAGGGGGTAGATCAGATACGCAGTATTTT. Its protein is CASSLTPRTGGRSDTQYF.